Listed here is a single T cell receptor beta chain. Its antigen is as yet unknown. The record originates from a study of cytomegalovirus exposure and HLA in healthy donors. Study-level points and caveats: A later analysis showed TCR association rates differing by HLA locus, peaking at DRB1 and lowest at HLA-C.

The PCR was carried out with 60 Vbeta primers and 13 Jbeta primers. The repertoire was sequenced with immunoSEQ multiplex PCR; TCRdb's copy has only in-frame clones and lacks some. This sample yields 200,000 to 250,000 clones, of which approximately 70% are seen a single time; less than 2% belongs to the top ten. From germline, CDR1 is MNHEY and CDR2 SVGAGI. The CDR3 consists of 15 residues. V lost 6 bases, J lost 4 bases, and 8 bases stayed unmatched. The chain links TRBV6-5 to TRBJ2-2; TRBD1 matches at 7 bases. The source is a woman aged 25 to 45 in good health and CMV-seronegative. Specimen: PBMCs. DNA for the CDR3: TGTGCCAGCAGACTCGGACAGGAAGGCACCGGGGAGCTGTTTTTT. This codes for CASRLGQEGTGELFF.